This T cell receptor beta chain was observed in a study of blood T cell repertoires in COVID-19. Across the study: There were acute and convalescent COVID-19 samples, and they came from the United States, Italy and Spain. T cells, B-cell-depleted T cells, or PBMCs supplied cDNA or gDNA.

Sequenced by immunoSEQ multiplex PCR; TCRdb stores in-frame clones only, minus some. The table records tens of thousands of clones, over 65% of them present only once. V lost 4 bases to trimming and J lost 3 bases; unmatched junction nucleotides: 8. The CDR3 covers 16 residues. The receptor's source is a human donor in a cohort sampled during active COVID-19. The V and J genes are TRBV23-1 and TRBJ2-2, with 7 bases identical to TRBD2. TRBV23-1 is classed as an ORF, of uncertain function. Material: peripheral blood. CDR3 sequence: CASSLMVGRDTGELFF. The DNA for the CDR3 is TGCGCCAGCAGTCTTATGGTAGGGAGGGACACCGGGGAGCTGTTTTTT.